Presented here are 9 T cell receptor beta chains from one specimen sequenced in a study of beta chain features in type 1 diabetes (dated by TCRdb to about 2018). The paper's findings and limits, for the study overall: A moderate but significant shortening of TCRB CDR3 length was observed in type 1 diabetes patients in all four CD4+ subsets.

The protocol used for the library was the immunoSEQ multiplex PCR assay. The entire amount of isolated RNA was reverse transcribed using the High Capacity cDNA Reverse Transcription Kit, so the sequenced TCRB transcripts were expressed ones. TCRdb re-hosts the immuneACCESS table, in-frame sequences only. Its copies lack some clones; in the studies checked, an unresolved V gene accounts for under half of them, and the cause for the rest is not known. In this sample the table shows 640,000 or so clones, around 15% of which occur a single time. The ten largest clones take up 0.022% of the sample. No antigen is known for these receptors. What was sequenced was naive CD4+ T cells from blood. What this sample's cell subset or site label stands for: true naive CD4+ T cells. Receptors originate from a man younger than 30 with type 1 diabetes.

A single count supports this clone. The chain has TRBV6-5 and TRBJ2-7; no clear D. This CDR3 has 11 residues. In germline, CDR1 is MNHEY, CDR2 SVGAGI. V was shortened by 2 bases and J by 6 bases, with 5 bases between the two germline ends. The CDR3 sequence: CASSYGREQYF. The CDR3 nucleotides are TGTGCCAGCAGTTACGGGCGCGAGCAGTACTTC.

The CDR3: CASSLTPNYGYTF. CDR3 in DNA: TGTGCCAGCAGCTTAACCCCTAACTATGGCTACACCTTC. The chain couples TRBV7-9 to TRBJ1-2; D is undetermined. The V gene's germline CDR1 is SEHNR and CDR2 FQNEAQ (reference sequence). The CDR3 loop spans 13 amino acids. The ends were cut back, 2 bases at V and 0 bases at J, with 4 bases in the middle.

This clone was observed a handful of times. This rearrangement joins TRBV15 to TRBJ2-3, with D possibly called TRBD1 or TRBD2 (5 bases each). V was pared by 0 bases and J by 1 base, with 20 bases between. Germline assignment: CDR1 LNHNV and CDR2 YYDKDF (reference sequence). The CDR3 sequence is 19 residues long. CDR3 in amino acids: CATSRDARGVESGTDTQYF. CDR3 nucleotide sequence: TGTGCCACCAGCAGAGATGCTCGAGGGGTTGAGTCCGGCACAGATACGCAGTATTTT.

The V gene is TRBV28, the J gene TRBJ2-1, with TRBD1 matching over 8 bases. V lost 10 bases, J lost 9 bases, and 20 bases stayed unmatched. Germline loops: CDR1 MDHEN, CDR2 SYDVKM. CDR3 length equals 16 residues. CDR3 sequence: CATSASQGAGPLEQFF. DNA of the CDR3: TGTGCCACCTCCGCCTCCCAGGGGGCCGGTCCCCTTGAGCAGTTCTTC.

This clone has only a few counts. The CDR3 nucleotides are TGTGCCAGCAGCGTAGGTCTGCTAGGGGCCAACGTCCTGACTTTC. It encodes CASSVGLLGANVLTF. This chain uses TRBV28 with TRBJ2-6; the D is unclear. Germline V gene sequence: CDR1 MDHEN, CDR2 SYDVKM. The CDR3 length is 15 residues. Trimming cost V 6 bases and J 4 bases, with 13 bases left between them. Variable domain in full (rest from reference TRBV28 and TRBJ2-6): DVKVTQSSRYLVKRTGEKVFLECVQDMDHENMFWYRQDPGLGLRLIYFSYDVKMKEKGDIPEGYSVSREKKERFSLILESASTNQTSMYLCASSVGLLGANVLTFGAGSRLTVL.

This clone was detected a few times. V usage is TRBV30 and J usage is TRBJ1-4, with TRBD1 as a possible D gene (5 bases). The V gene lost 4 bases and the J gene lost 5 bases, with 20 bases spanning the gap. Germline CDR1 reads GTSNPN; CDR2 reads SVGIG (reference sequence). The CDR3 contains 16 residues. The CDR3 loop is CAWNRPGTVKNEKLFF. In DNA form, the CDR3 reads TGTGCCTGGAATCGCCCCGGGACGGTGAAAAATGAAAAACTGTTTTTT.

This clone was observed a handful of times. This chain connects TRBV30 to TRBJ2-6; tentatively, D is TRBD1 (6 bases). V was clipped by 2 bases and J by 1 base, with 9 bases between them. The CDR3 runs 15 residues. Germline V gene data show CDR1 as GTSNPN and CDR2 as SVGIG (reference sequence). This CDR3 reads CAWSPDRSGANVLTF. The CDR3 DNA reads TGTGCCTGGAGTCCCGACAGGTCTGGGGCCAACGTCCTGACTTTC.

The gene calls are TRBV7-8 and TRBJ1-6; TRBD1 is a possible D gene (5 bases). Germline lookup yields CDR1 SGHVS and CDR2 FQNEAQ. The CDR3 runs to 15 residues. Trimming shortened V by 5 bases and J by 4 bases, and 12 bases separated the two germline ends. The CDR3 sequence is CASSPSGTYNSPLHF. CDR3 DNA sequence: TGTGCCAGCAGCCCCTCGGGGACTTATAATTCACCCCTCCACTTT.

This clone was counted a few times. The gene calls are TRBV30 and TRBJ1-5; D remains ambiguous. The germline CDR1 and CDR2 sequences are GTSNPN and SVGIG (reference sequence). V dropped 1 base and J dropped 3 bases, with 19 bases sitting between them. This CDR3 is built from 17 residues. DNA of the CDR3: TGTGCCTGGAGTGCAAATGAGAAGCTGGGATTCAATCAGCCCCAGCATTTT. Translation gives CAWSANEKLGFNQPQHF.